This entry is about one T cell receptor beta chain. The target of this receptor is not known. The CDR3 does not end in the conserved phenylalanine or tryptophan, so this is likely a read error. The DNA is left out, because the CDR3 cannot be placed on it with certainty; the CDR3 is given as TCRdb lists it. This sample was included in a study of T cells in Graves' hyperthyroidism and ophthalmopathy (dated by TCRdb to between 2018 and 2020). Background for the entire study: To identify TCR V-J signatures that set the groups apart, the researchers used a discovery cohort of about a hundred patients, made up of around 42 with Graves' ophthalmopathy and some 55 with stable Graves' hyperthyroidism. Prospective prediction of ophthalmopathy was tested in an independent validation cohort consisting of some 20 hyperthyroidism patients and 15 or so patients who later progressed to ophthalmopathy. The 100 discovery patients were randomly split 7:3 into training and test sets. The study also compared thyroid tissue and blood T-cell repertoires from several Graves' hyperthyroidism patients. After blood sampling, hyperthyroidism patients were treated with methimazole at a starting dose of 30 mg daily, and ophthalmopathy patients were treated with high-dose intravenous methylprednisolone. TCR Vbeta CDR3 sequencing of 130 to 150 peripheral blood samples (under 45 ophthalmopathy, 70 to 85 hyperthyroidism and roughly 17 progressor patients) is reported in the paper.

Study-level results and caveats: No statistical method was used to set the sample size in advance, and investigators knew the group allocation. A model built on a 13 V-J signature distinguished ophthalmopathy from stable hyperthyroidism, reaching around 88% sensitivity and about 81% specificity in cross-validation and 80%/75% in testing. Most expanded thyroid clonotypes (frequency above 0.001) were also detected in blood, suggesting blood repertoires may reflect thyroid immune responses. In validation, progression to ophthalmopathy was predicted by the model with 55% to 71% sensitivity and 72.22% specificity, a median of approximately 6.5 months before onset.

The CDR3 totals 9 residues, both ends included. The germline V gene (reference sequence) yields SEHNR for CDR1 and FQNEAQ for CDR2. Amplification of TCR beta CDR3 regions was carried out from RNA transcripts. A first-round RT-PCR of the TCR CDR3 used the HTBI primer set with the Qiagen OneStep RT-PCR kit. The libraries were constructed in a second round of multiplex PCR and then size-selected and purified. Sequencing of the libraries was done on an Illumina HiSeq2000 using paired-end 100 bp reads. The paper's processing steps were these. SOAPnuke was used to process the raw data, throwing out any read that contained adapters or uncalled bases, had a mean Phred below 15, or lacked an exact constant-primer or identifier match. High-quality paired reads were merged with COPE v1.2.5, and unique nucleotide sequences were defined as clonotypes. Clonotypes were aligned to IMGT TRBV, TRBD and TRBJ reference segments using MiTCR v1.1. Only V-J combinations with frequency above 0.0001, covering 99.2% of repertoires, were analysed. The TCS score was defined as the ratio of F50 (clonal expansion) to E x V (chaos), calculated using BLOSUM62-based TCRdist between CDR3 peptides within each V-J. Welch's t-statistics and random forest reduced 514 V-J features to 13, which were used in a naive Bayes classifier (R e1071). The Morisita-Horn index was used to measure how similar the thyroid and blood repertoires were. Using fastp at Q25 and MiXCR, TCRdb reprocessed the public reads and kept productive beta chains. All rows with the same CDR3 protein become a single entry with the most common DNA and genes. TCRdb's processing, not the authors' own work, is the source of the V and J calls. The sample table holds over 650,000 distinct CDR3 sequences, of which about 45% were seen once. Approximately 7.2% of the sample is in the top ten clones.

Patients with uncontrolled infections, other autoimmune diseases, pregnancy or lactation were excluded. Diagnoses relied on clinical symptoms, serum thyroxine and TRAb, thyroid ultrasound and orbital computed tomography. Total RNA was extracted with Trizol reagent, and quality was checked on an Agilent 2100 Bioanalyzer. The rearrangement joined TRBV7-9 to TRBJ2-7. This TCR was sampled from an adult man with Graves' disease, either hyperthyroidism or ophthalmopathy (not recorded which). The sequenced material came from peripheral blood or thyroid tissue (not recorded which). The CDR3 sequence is CASSYERDS.